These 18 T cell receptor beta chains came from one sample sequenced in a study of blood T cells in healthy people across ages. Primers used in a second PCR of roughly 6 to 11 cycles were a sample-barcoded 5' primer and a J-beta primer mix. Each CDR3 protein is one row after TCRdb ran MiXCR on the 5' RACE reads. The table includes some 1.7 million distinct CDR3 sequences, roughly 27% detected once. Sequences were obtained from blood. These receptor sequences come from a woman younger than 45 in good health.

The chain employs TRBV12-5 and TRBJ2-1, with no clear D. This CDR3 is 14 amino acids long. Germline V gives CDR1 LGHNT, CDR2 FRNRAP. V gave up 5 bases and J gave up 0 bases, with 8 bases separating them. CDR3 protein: CASGRARSYNEQFF. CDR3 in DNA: TGTGCTAGTGGTCGGGCCCGCTCCTACAATGAGCAGTTCTTC.

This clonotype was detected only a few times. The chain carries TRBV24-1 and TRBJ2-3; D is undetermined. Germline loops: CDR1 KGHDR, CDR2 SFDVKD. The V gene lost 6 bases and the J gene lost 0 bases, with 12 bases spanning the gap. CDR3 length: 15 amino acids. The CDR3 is CATSPIADSTDTQYF. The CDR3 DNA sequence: TGTGCCACCAGTCCGATAGCAGATAGCACAGATACGCAGTATTTT.

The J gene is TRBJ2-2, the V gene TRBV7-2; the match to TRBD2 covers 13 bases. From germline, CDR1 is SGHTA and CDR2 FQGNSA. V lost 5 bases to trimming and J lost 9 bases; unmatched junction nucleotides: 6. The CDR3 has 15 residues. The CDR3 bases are TGTGCCAGCAGCCCACTAGCGGGAGGGTTGAGGGAGCTGTTTTTT. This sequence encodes CASSPLAGGLRELFF.

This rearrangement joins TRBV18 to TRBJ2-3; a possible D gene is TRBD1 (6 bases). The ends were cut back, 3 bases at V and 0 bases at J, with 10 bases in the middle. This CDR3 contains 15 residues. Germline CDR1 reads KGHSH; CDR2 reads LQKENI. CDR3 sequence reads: CASSPSDSSTDTQYF. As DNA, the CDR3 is TGTGCCAGCTCACCTTCGGACAGCAGCACAGATACGCAGTATTTT.

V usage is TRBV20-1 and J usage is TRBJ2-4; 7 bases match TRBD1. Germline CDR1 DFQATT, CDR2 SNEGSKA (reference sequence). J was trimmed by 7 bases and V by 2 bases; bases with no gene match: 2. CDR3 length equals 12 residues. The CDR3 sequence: CSARRDSNIQYF. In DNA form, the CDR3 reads TGCAGTGCTAGACGGGACAGCAACATTCAGTACTTC.

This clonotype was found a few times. DNA for the CDR3: TGTGCCAGCAGCCGAGCAGGGCGTGAGCAGTTCTTC. Translating it yields CASSRAGREQFF. The V and J genes are TRBV3-1 and TRBJ2-1; maybe TRBD1 (5 bases). Germline-derived CDR1 and CDR2 are LGHDT and YNNKEL (reference sequence). The V and J ends lost 4 bases and 9 bases respectively, with 10 bases between them. The CDR3 loop spans 12 amino acids.

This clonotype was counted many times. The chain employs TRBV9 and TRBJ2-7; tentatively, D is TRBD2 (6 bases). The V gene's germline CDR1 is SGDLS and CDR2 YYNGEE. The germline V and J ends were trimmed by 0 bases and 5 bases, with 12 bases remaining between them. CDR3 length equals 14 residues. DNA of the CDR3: TGTGCCAGCAGCGTAGGTACCGGGGGACACGAGCAGTACTTC. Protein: CASSVGTGGHEQYF.

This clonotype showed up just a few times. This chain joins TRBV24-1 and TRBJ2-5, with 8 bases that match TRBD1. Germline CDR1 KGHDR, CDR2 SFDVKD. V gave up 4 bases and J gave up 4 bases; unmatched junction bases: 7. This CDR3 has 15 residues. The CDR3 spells CATSDVTGTGETQYF. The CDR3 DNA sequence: TGTGCCACCAGTGACGTGACAGGGACAGGAGAGACCCAGTACTTC.

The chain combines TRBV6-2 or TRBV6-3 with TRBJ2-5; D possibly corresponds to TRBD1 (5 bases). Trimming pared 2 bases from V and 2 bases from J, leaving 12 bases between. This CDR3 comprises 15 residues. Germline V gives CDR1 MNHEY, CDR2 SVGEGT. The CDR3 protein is CASSYDRQPQETQYF. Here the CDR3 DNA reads TGTGCCAGCAGTTACGACCGACAGCCACAAGAGACCCAGTACTTC.

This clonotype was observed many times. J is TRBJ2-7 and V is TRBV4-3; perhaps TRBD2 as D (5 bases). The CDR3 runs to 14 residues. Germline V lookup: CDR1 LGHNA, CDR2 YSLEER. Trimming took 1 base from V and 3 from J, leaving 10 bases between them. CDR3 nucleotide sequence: TGCGCCAGCAGCCAAGGTCCCGGAGGCTACGAGCAGTACTTC. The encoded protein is CASSQGPGGYEQYF.

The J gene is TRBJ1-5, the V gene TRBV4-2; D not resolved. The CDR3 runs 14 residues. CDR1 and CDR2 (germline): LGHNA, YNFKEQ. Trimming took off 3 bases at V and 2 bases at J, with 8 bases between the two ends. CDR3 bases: TGTGCCAGCAGCCAGGACGTGGGCAATCAGCCCCAGCATTTT. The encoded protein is CASSQDVGNQPQHF.

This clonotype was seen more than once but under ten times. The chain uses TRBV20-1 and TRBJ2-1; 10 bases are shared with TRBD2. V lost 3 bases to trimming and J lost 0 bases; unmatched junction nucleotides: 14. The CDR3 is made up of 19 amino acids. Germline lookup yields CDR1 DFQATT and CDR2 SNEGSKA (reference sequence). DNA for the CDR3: TGCAGTGCTAGCCGGGCCGCGGGGTTAGCGGGAGGCTCCTACAATGAGCAGTTCTTC. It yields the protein CSASRAAGLAGGSYNEQFF.

Here the CDR3 reads CASSLVTASRGQYF. For the CDR3, the DNA is TGTGCCAGCAGCTTAGTGACAGCGTCCAGGGGGCAGTACTTC. The chain recombines TRBV7-2 with TRBJ2-4; 7 nucleotides line up with TRBD1. J gave up 13 bases and V 1 base, and 10 bases lay outside the gene matches. Per the germline V gene, CDR1 is SGHTA and CDR2 is FQGNSA. The CDR3 is 14 residues long.

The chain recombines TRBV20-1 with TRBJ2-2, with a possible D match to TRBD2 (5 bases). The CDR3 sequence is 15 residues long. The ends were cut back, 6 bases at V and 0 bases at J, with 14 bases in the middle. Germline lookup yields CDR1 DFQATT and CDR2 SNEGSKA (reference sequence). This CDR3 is CSAPPRGANTGELFF. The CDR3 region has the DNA TGCAGTGCCCCCCCCCGGGGAGCGAACACCGGGGAGCTGTTTTTT.

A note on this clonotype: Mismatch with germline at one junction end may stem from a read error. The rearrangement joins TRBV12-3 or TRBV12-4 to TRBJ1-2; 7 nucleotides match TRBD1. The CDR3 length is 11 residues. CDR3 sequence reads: CATLQGNGHTF. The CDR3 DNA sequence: TGTGCCACCTTACAGGGGAATGGCCACACCTTC.

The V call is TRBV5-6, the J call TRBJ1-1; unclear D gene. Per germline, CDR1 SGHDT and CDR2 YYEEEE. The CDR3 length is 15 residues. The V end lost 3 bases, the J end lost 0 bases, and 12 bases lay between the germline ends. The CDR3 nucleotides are TGTGCCAGCAGCTCTAATTTGATCATGAACACTGAAGCTTTCTTT. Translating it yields CASSSNLIMNTEAFF. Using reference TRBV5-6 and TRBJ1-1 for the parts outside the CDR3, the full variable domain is DAGVTQSPTHLIKTRGQQVTLRCSPKSGHDTVSWYQQALGQGPQFIFQYYEEEERQRGNFPDRFSGHQFPNYSSELNVNALLLGDSALYLCASSSNLIMNTEAFFGQGTRLTVV.

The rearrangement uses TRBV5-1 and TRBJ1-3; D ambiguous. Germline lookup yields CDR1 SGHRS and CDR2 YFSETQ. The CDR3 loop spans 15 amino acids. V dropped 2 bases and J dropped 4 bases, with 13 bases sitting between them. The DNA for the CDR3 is TGCGCCAGCAGCTTCGACGGAGATGTCGGAAACACCATATATTTT. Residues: CASSFDGDVGNTIYF.

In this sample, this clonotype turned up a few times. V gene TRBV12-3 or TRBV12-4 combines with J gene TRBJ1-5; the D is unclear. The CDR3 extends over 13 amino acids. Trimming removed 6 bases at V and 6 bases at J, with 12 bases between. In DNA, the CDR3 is TGTGCCAGCAGCCCTTCGGGAGCTCAGCCCCAGCATTTT. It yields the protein CASSPSGAQPQHF.